The source of this TCR beta chain is a study of OX40 agonist ivuxolimab in advanced cancers. Sequencing was performed with immunoSEQ multiplex PCR; in TCRdb, only in-frame clones are kept and a portion is missing. This sample has about 83,000 clones, with approximately 90% found just once. This material consisted of CD4+ or CD8+ T cells sorted from blood, taken in a trial of the OX40 agonist ivuxolimab. The sequence derives from an adult with an advanced solid tumor such as melanoma, head and neck, liver or kidney cancer.

The CDR3 loop reads CASSSQGNYGYTF. The CDR3, as DNA: TGTGCCAGCAGCTCACAGGGTAACTATGGCTACACCTTC. The chain joins TRBV13 to TRBJ1-2; D perhaps matches TRBD1 (6 bases). Germline values: CDR1 PRHDT, CDR2 FYEKMQ (reference sequence). This CDR3 spans 13 amino acids. The germline V and J ends were trimmed by 4 bases and 1 base, with 7 bases remaining between them.